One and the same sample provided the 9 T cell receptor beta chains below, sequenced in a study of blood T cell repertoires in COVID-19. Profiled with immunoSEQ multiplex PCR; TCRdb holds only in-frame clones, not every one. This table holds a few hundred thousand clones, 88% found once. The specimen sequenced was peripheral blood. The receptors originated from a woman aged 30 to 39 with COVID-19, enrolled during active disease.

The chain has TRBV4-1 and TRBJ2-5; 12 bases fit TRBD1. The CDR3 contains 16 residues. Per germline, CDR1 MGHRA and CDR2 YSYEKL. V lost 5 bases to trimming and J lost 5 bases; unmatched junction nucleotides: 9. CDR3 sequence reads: CASSYRAGQGAETQYF. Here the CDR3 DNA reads TGCGCCAGCAGCTACCGAGCGGGACAGGGGGCTGAGACCCAGTACTTC.

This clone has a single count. The CDR3 region is CASSPGTQYF. The CDR3 DNA reads as TGTGCCAGCAGCCCGGGGACCCAGTACTTC. V usage is TRBV7-8 and J usage is TRBJ2-5; D ambiguous. Germline V gene lookup returns CDR1 SGHVS and CDR2 FQNEAQ. V was clipped by 5 bases and J by 7 bases, with 5 bases between them. CDR3 length: 10 amino acids.

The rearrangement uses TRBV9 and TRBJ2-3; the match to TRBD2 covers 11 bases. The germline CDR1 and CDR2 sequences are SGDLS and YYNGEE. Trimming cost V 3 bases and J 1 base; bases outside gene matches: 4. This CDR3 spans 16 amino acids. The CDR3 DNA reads TGTGCCAGCAGCGGTAGCGGGAGGGCACGCACAGATACGCAGTATTTT. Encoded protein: CASSGSGRARTDTQYF.

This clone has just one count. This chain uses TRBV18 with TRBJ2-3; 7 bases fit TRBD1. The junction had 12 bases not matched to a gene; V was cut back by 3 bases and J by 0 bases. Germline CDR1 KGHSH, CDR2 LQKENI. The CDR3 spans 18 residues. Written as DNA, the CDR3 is TGTGCCAGCTCACCCGCTATAGCCGACAGGGCGAGCACAGATACGCAGTATTTT. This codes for CASSPAIADRASTDTQYF.

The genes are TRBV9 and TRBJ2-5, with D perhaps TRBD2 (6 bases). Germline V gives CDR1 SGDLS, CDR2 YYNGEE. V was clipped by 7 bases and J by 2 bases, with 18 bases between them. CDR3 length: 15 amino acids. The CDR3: CASSLGGPVQETQYF. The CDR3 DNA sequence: TGTGCCAGCTCCCTGGGGGGTCCGGTACAAGAGACCCAGTACTTC.

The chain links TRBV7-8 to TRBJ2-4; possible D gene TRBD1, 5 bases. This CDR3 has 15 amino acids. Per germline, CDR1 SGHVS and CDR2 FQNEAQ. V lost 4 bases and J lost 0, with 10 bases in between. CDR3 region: CASSSRAAAKNIQYF. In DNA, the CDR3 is TGTGCCAGCAGCTCCAGGGCGGCAGCCAAAAACATTCAGTACTTC.

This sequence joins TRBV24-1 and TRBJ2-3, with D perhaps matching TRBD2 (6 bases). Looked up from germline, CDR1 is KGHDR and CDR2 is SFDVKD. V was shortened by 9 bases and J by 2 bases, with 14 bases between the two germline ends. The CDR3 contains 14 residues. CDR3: CATPPCGDTDTQYF. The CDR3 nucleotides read TGTGCCACCCCGCCTTGCGGGGACACAGATACGCAGTATTTT.

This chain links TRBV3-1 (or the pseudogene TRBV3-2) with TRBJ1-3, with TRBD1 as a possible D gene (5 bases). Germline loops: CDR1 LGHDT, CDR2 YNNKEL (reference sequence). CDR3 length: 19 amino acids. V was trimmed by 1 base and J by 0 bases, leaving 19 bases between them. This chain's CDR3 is CASSQAFPTGSFSGNTIYF. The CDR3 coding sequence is TGTGCCAGCAGCCAAGCTTTCCCTACAGGTTCCTTCTCTGGAAACACCATATATTTT.

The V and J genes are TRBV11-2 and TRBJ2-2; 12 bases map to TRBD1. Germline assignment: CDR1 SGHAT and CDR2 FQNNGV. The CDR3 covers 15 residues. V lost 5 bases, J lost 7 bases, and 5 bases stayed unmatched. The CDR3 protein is CASSKGQGASGELFF. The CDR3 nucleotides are TGTGCCAGCAGCAAGGGACAGGGGGCAAGCGGGGAGCTGTTTTTT.